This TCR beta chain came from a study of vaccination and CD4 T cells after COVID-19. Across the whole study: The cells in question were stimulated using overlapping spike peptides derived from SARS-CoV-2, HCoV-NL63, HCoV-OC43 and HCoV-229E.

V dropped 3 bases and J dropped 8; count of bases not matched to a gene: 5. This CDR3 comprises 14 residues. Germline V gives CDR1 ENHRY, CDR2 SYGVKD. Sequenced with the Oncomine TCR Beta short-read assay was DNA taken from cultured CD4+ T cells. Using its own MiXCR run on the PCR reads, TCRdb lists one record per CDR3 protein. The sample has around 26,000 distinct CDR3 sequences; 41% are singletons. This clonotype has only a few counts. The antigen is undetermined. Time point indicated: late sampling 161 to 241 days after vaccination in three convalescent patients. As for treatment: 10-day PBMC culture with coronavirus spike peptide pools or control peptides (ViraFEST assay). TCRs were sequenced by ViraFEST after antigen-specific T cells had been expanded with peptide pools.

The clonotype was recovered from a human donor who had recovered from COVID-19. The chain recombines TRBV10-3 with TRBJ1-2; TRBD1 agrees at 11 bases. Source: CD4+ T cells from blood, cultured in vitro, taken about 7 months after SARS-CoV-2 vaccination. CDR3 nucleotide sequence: TGTGCCATCAGTGAAGGACAGGGGGCGGAGGGCTACACCTTC. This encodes CAISEGQGAEGYTF.